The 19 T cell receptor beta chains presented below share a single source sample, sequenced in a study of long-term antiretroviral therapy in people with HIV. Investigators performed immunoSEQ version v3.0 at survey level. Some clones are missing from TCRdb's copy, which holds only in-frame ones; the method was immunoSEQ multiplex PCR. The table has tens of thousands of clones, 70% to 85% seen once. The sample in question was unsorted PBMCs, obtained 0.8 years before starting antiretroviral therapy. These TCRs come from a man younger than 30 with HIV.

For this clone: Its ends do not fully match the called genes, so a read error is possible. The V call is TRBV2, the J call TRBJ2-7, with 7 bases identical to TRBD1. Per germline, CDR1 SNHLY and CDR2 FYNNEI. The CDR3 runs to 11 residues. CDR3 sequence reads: CASSPNLQGHF. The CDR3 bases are TGTGCCAGCAGTCCCAACCTACAGGGGCACTTC.

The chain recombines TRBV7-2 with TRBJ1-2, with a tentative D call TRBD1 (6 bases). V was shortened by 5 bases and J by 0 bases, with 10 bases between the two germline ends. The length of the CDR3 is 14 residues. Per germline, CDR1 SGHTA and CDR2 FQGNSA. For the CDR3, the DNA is TGTGCCAGCAGCCAGGGGACCGCTAACTATGGCTACACCTTC. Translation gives CASSQGTANYGYTF.

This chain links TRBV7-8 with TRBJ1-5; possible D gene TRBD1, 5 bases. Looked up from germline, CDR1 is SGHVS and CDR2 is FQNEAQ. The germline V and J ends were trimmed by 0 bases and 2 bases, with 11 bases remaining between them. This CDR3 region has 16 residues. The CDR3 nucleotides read TGTGCCAGCAGCTTAGCGAGGCAGGGACGCAATCAGCCCCAGCATTTT. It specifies CASSLARQGRNQPQHF. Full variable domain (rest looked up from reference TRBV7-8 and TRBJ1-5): GAGVSQSPRYKVAKRGQDVALRCDPISGHVSLFWYQQALGQGPEFLTYFQNEAQLDKSGLPSDRFFAERPEGSVSTLKIQRTQQEDSAVYLCASSLARQGRNQPQHFGDGTRLSIL.

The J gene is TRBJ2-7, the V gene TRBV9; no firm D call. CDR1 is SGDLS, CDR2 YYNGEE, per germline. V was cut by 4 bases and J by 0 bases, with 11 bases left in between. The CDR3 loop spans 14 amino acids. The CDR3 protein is CASSPTTASYEQYF. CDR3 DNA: TGTGCCAGCAGCCCTACGACGGCCTCCTACGAGCAGTACTTC.

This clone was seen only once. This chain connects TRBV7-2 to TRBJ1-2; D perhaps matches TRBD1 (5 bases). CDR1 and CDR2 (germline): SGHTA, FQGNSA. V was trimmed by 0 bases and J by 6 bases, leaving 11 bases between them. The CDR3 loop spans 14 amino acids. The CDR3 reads CASSLAGGRDGYTF. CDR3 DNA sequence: TGTGCCAGCAGCTTAGCGGGGGGGAGGGATGGCTACACCTTC.

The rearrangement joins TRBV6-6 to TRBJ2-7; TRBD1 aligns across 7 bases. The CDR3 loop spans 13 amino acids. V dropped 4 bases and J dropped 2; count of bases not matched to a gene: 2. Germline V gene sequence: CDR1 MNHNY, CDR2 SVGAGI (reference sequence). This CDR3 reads CASSWTGTYEQYF. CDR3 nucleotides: TGTGCCAGCAGTTGGACAGGAACCTACGAGCAGTACTTC.

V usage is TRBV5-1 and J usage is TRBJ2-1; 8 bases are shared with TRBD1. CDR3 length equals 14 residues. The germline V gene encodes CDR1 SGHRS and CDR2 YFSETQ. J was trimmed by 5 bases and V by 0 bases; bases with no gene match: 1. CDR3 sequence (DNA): TGCGCCAGCAGCTTGGACAGGGGGGACAATGAGCAGTTCTTC. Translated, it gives CASSLDRGDNEQFF.

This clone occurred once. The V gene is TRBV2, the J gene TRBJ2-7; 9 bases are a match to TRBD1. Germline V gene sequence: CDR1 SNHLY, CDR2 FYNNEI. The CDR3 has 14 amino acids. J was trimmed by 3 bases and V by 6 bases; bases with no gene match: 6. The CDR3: CASRFKDRGYEQYF. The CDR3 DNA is TGTGCCAGCAGATTTAAGGACAGGGGCTACGAGCAGTACTTC.

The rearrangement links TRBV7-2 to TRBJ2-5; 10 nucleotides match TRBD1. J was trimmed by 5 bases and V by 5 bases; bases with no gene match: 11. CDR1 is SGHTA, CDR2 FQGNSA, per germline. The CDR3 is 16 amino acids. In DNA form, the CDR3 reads TGTGCCAGCAGCCCAAGCCGGAGGGGACAGGGGGAGACCCAGTACTTC. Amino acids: CASSPSRRGQGETQYF.

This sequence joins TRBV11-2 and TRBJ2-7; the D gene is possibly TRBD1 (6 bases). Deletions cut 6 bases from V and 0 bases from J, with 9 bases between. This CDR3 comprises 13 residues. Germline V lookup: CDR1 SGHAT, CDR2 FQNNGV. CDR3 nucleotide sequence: TGTGCCAGCAGTTGGGACAACTCCTACGAGCAGTACTTC. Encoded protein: CASSWDNSYEQYF.

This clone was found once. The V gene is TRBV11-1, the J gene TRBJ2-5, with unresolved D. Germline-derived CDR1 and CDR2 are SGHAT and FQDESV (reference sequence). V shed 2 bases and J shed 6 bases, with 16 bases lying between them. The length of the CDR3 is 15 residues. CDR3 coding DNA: TGTGCCAGCAGCTTAACAAGTGGTAGTGAAAAGACCCAGTACTTC. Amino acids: CASSLTSGSEKTQYF.

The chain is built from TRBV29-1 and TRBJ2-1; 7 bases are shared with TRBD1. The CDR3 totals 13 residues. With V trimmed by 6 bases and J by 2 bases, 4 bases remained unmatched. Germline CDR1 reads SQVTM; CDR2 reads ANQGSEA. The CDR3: CSVQGNTYNEQFF. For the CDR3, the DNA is TGCAGCGTACAGGGGAATACCTACAATGAGCAGTTCTTC.

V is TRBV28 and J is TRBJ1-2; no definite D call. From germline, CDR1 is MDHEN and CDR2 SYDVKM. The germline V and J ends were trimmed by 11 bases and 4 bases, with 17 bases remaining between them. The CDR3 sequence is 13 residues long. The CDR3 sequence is CAAHREGRYGYTF. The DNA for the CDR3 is TGTGCCGCGCATAGGGAGGGTCGCTATGGCTACACCTTC.

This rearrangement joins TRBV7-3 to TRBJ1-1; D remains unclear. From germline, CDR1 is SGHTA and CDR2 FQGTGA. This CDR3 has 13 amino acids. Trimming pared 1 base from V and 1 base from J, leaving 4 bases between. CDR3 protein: CASSLRKNTEAFF. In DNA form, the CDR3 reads TGTGCCAGCAGCTTAAGGAAGAACACTGAAGCTTTCTTT. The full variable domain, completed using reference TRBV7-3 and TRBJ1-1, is GAGVSQTPSNKVTEKGKYVELRCDPISGHTALYWYRQSLGQGPEFLIYFQGTGAADDSGLPNDRFFAVRPEGSVSTLKIQRTERGDSAVYLCASSLRKNTEAFFGQGTRLTVV.

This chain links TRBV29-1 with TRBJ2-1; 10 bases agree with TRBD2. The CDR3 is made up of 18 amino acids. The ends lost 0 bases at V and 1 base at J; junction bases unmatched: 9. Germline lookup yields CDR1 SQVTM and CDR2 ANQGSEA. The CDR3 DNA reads TGCAGCGTTGAAGATCATGGTAGCGGGGGGTCGTCCTACAATGAGCAGTTCTTC. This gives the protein CSVEDHGSGGSSYNEQFF.

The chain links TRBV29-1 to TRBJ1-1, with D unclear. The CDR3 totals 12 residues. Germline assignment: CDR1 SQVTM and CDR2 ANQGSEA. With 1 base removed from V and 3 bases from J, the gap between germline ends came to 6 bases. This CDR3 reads CSVEGLDTEAFF. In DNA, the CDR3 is TGCAGCGTTGAAGGTTTAGACACTGAAGCTTTCTTT.

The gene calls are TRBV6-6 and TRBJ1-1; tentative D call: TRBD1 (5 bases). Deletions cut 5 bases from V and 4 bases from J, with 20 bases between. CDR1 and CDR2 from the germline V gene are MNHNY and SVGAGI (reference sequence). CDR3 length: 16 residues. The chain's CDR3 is CASSVDKELRRTEAFF. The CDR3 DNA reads TGTGCCAGCAGTGTGGACAAGGAGCTTCGGCGCACTGAAGCTTTCTTT.

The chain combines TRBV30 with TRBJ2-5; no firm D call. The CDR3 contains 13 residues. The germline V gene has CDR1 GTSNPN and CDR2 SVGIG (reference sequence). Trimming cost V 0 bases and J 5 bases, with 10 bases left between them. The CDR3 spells CAWSVRVRETQYF. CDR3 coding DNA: TGTGCCTGGAGTGTACGGGTTCGGGAGACCCAGTACTTC.

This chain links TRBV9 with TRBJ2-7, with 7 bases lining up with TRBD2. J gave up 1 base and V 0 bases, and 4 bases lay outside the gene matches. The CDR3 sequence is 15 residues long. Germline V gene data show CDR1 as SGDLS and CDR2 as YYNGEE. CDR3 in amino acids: CASSVGSSGSYEQYF. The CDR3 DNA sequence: TGTGCCAGCAGCGTAGGCTCTAGCGGATCCTACGAGCAGTACTTC.